The TCR beta chain under discussion was sequenced for a study of T cell repertoires in cytomegalovirus infection. Study overall: It can be stated that public TCR beta signatures indicated CMV infection as well as a matching HLA type. The study, taken as a whole, reports: Cumulative public TCR beta family frequency identified carriers of CMV plus the relevant HLA. Ex vivo responses were dominated by HLA-C-restricted CMV-specific TCR beta clonotypes.

Germline-derived CDR1 and CDR2 are SEHNR and FQNEAQ (reference sequence). The CDR3 runs to 15 residues. The ends were cut back, 6 bases at V and 2 bases at J, with 13 bases in the middle. Each CDR3 protein gets one entry after TCRdb re-called the reads with MiXCR. The repertoire consists of fewer than 200,000 distinct CDR3 sequences, with under 15% occurring once and the leading ten covering 27%. This clonotype was found a few times. As yet, its antigen is unknown. Sequenced: PBMCs. This receptor was obtained from a human donor in good health (CMV status not recorded). Some clones in this sample may be carry-over from other donors' samples. The chain links TRBV7-9 to TRBJ2-2; D could derive from TRBD1 or TRBD2 (5 bases each). CDR3 residues: CASRPTGDNTGELFF. CDR3 DNA: TGTGCCAGCAGGCCCACCGGGGACAACACCGGGGAGCTGTTTTTT.